The 27 T cell receptor beta chains below come from one sample, sequenced in a study of T cell responses to AZD1222 COVID-19 vaccine. Some clones are missing from TCRdb's copy, which holds only in-frame ones; the method was immunoSEQ multiplex PCR. The sample includes around 160,000 clones, 85% to 95% seen only once; the top ten take about 1.9%. This specimen was peripheral blood, taken on day 0 of AZD1222 vaccination. These receptors came from an adult in good health.

The rearrangement uses TRBV5-5 and TRBJ1-2, with D possibly being TRBD1 (6 bases). Between the trimmed V and J ends, which lost 1 base and 3 bases, there was a span of 10 bases. CDR3 size: 14 residues. Germline CDR1 and CDR2: SGHKS and YYEKEE (reference sequence). The CDR3 DNA is TGTGCCAGCAGCTTGTCAGGACAGTACTATGGCTACACCTTC. Encoded protein: CASSLSGQYYGYTF.

J is TRBJ2-1 and V is TRBV5-1, with D hard to call. Germline-derived CDR1 and CDR2 are SGHRS and YFSETQ. The length of the CDR3 is 15 residues. V gave up 1 base and J gave up 0 bases, with 8 bases separating them. The CDR3 here is CASSLSVSSYNEQFF. CDR3 sequence (DNA): TGCGCCAGCAGCTTGAGTGTTAGCTCCTACAATGAGCAGTTCTTC.

The chain is built from TRBV19 and TRBJ2-5; D not certain. V lost 3 bases and J lost 3, with 8 bases in between. The CDR3 sequence is 13 residues long. Germline lookup yields CDR1 LNHDA and CDR2 SQIVND (reference sequence). As DNA, the CDR3 is TGTGCCAGTAGTATGGTTGGAGAAGAGACCCAGTACTTC. This sequence encodes CASSMVGEETQYF.

The chain has TRBV2 and TRBJ1-1; a possible D gene is TRBD1 (5 bases). With 6 bases removed from V and 6 bases from J, the gap between germline ends came to 20 bases. CDR1 is SNHLY, CDR2 FYNNEI, per germline. The CDR3 sequence is 15 residues long. The DNA for the CDR3 is TGTGCCAGCAGACAGGATGAGGATGGCCGGGCTGAAGCTTTCTTT. Amino acid sequence: CASRQDEDGRAEAFF.

J is TRBJ2-3 and V is TRBV5-1; 7 nucleotides align to TRBD2. The CDR3 runs 16 residues. Germline lookup yields CDR1 SGHRS and CDR2 YFSETQ. The V segment lost 7 bases and the J segment 2 bases; nucleotides outside the gene matches: 13. The CDR3 here is CASGPGRARDTDTQYF. In DNA form, the CDR3 reads TGCGCCAGCGGGCCAGGGAGGGCGAGGGACACAGATACGCAGTATTTT.

CDR3 bases: TGTGCCAGCTCACCACCGGGACAGGGTGACACTGAAGCTTTCTTT. Residues: CASSPPGQGDTEAFF. The V gene is TRBV18, the J gene TRBJ1-1; 9 positions match TRBD1. The length of the CDR3 is 15 residues. Germline V gene lookup returns CDR1 KGHSH and CDR2 LQKENI. Trimming at V came to 0 bases and at J to 3 bases, leaving 2 bases not matched to a gene.

This chain joins TRBV5-6 and TRBJ1-4, with 7 bases that match TRBD1. With V trimmed by 3 bases and J by 1 base, 6 bases remained unmatched. The CDR3 has 16 amino acids. Germline V gene data show CDR1 as SGHDT and CDR2 as YYEEEE. The CDR3 sequence is CASSWETGRTNEKLFF. The CDR3 DNA reads TGTGCCAGCAGCTGGGAGACAGGGCGAACTAATGAAAAACTGTTTTTT.

For the CDR3, the DNA is TGTGCCAGCAGTTCCCCAGCGGGAGCCCACTACGAGCAGTACTTC. Translated: CASSSPAGAHYEQYF. The V gene is TRBV27, the J gene TRBJ2-7, with 8 positions matching TRBD2. This CDR3 has 15 amino acids. With V trimmed by 4 bases and J by 3 bases, 8 bases remained unmatched. CDR1 MNHEY and CDR2 SMNVEV come from the germline V gene (reference sequence).

The chain joins TRBV4-2 to TRBJ1-2; D remains ambiguous. The CDR3 is 17 amino acids. Per germline, CDR1 LGHNA and CDR2 YNFKEQ. Trimming took off 1 base at V and 2 bases at J, with 17 bases between the two ends. The CDR3 DNA follows: TGTGCCAGCAGCCAAGCCCCCGGGCAGGAGGAGAACTATGGCTACACCTTC. Protein: CASSQAPGQEENYGYTF.

The V and J genes are TRBV2 and TRBJ2-7; D is possibly TRBD1 (5 bases). Germline-derived CDR1 and CDR2 are SNHLY and FYNNEI. V was trimmed by 4 bases and J by 0 bases, leaving 10 bases between them. The CDR3 has 14 amino acids. CDR3 loop: CASSVDRSSYEQYF. The CDR3 coding sequence is TGTGCCAGCAGTGTAGACAGAAGCTCCTACGAGCAGTACTTC.

This chain uses TRBV13 with TRBJ1-3, with 7 bases identical to TRBD1. CDR1 is PRHDT and CDR2 is FYEKMQ in the germline V gene (reference sequence). Unmatched junction bases numbered 4, after V lost 10 bases and J lost 1 base. The CDR3 is 13 amino acids. The CDR3 spells CATATGSGNTIYF. The CDR3 coding sequence is TGTGCCACCGCGACAGGGTCTGGAAACACCATATATTTT.

The count of this clone is one. The chain links TRBV5-1 to TRBJ2-2, with no clear D. The CDR3 runs to 15 residues. In germline, CDR1 is SGHRS, CDR2 YFSETQ. Trimming cost V 2 bases and J 4 bases, with 12 bases left between them. CDR3 nucleotide sequence: TGCGCCAGCAGCTTCTCCGGCTATCGCACCGGGGAGCTGTTTTTT. This codes for CASSFSGYRTGELFF.

This chain joins TRBV11-2 and TRBJ1-2; TRBD1 is a possible D gene (6 bases). This CDR3 region has 14 residues. Germline V gives CDR1 SGHAT, CDR2 FQNNGV. The germline V and J ends were trimmed by 0 bases and 5 bases, with 10 bases remaining between them. Here the CDR3 reads CASSLDPQGYGYTF. The CDR3 nucleotides are TGTGCCAGCAGCTTAGATCCGCAGGGGTATGGCTACACCTTC.

V gene TRBV30 combines with J gene TRBJ1-4; TRBD1 is a possible D gene (5 bases). V lost 1 base to trimming and J lost 4 bases, with 7 bases between them. This CDR3 has 13 amino acids. Germline CDR1 is GTSNPN and CDR2 is SVGIG (reference sequence). CDR3 protein: CAWSGQSNEKLFF. Written as DNA, the CDR3 is TGTGCCTGGAGTGGACAGAGTAATGAAAAACTGTTTTTT.

This clone was observed a single time. V gene TRBV16 combines with J gene TRBJ2-2, with D unresolved. V shed 3 bases and J shed 2 bases, with 7 bases lying between them. Per the germline V gene, CDR1 is KGHSY and CDR2 is FQNENV. The CDR3 spans 14 residues. CDR3 sequence: CASSQMRNTGELFF. The CDR3 nucleotides read TGTGCCAGCAGCCAGATGCGAAACACCGGGGAGCTGTTTTTT.

The V and J genes are TRBV5-4 and TRBJ2-1; TRBD2 matches 10 bases. Trimming removed 7 bases from V and 7 bases from J; junction bases left unmatched: 5. Per germline, CDR1 SGHNT and CDR2 YYREEE (reference sequence). The CDR3 contains 13 residues. This CDR3 is CASLAGGGNEQFF. The CDR3 DNA reads as TGTGCCAGCTTAGCGGGAGGAGGTAATGAGCAGTTCTTC.

The rearrangement uses TRBV4-2 and TRBJ2-3, with TRBD2 identical over 11 bases. The V gene end was trimmed by 7 bases and the J gene end by 2 bases; junction bases not matched to a gene: 5. The germline V gene has CDR1 LGHNA and CDR2 YNFKEQ. The CDR3 covers 15 residues. The CDR3 loop is CASKLAGGITDTQYF. CDR3 DNA sequence: TGTGCCAGCAAGCTAGCGGGGGGCATCACAGATACGCAGTATTTT.

This chain links TRBV20-1 with TRBJ2-1, with 7 bases matching TRBD2. This CDR3 has 11 amino acids. Germline V gene sequence: CDR1 DFQATT, CDR2 SNEGSKA (reference sequence). With 5 bases clipped from V and 9 bases from J, the junction kept 4 bases outside the gene matches. The CDR3 reads CSAAGAVEQFF. The CDR3 DNA reads as TGCAGTGCTGCGGGAGCAGTTGAGCAGTTCTTC.

The chain combines TRBV2 with TRBJ1-4; 9 bases agree with TRBD1. Germline-derived CDR1 and CDR2 are SNHLY and FYNNEI. With V trimmed by 7 bases and J by 2 bases, 8 bases remained unmatched. There are 16 residues in the CDR3. The CDR3 bases are TGTGCCAGCACGGGACAGGGAGGCCTTACTAATGAAAAACTGTTTTTT. Protein product: CASTGQGGLTNEKLFF. The full variable domain, rest sourced from reference TRBV2 and TRBJ1-4, is EPEVTQTPSHQVTQMGQEVILRCVPISNHLYFYWYRQILGQKVEFLVSFYNNEISEKSEIFDDQFSVERPDGSNFTLKIRSTKLEDSAMYFCASTGQGGLTNEKLFFGSGTQLSVL.

The gene calls are TRBV7-9 and TRBJ1-2, with a weak D call TRBD1 (5 bases). The CDR3 is 15 amino acids. CDR1 is SEHNR, CDR2 FQNEAQ, per germline (reference sequence). Trimming took off 5 bases at V and 6 bases at J, with 19 bases between the two ends. CDR3 loop: CASSPRGGPRDGYTF. For the CDR3, the DNA is TGTGCCAGCAGCCCAAGGGGAGGGCCCCGAGATGGCTACACCTTC.

V usage is TRBV7-9 and J usage is TRBJ2-7, with D tentatively TRBD1 (5 bases). The CDR3 is 14 amino acids. V gave up 1 base and J gave up 5 bases, with 12 bases separating them. Germline V gives CDR1 SEHNR, CDR2 FQNEAQ (reference sequence). The CDR3 bases are TGTGCCAGCAGCTTAGTTTCGGACAATAACGAGCAGTACTTC. Amino acid sequence: CASSLVSDNNEQYF. Full variable domain (remainder filled in from reference TRBV7-9 and TRBJ2-7): DTGVSQNPRHKITKRGQNVTFRCDPISEHNRLYWYRQTLGQGPEFLTYFQNEAQLEKSRLLSDRFSAERPKGSFSTLEIQRTEQGDSAMYLCASSLVSDNNEQYFGPGTRLTVT.

The rearrangement joins TRBV7-3 to TRBJ2-2; 8 bases agree with TRBD2. Per germline, CDR1 SGHTA and CDR2 FQGTGA. J gave up 6 bases and V 0 bases, and 3 bases lay outside the gene matches. This CDR3 has 15 amino acids. CDR3 sequence: CASSLTSGIAGELFF. CDR3 nucleotides: TGTGCCAGCAGCTTAACTAGCGGGATAGCCGGGGAGCTGTTTTTT.

The genes are TRBV6-6 and TRBJ2-7; maybe TRBD1 (6 bases). Trimming pared 2 bases from V and 0 bases from J, leaving 8 bases between. The CDR3 consists of 14 residues. Germline CDR1 is MNHNY and CDR2 is SVGAGI (reference sequence). This CDR3 is CASSYGGFSYEQYF. The CDR3 DNA reads as TGTGCCAGCAGTTACGGGGGCTTCTCCTACGAGCAGTACTTC.

The chain is built from TRBV5-4 and TRBJ2-7; 9 nucleotides agree with TRBD2. Germline V lookup: CDR1 SGHNT, CDR2 YYREEE (reference sequence). This CDR3 comprises 15 residues. V shed 8 bases and J 1 base; nucleotides not matched to a gene: 10. The CDR3 spells CASQEAGGLSYEQYF. CDR3 bases: TGTGCCAGTCAAGAAGCGGGGGGCCTATCCTACGAGCAGTACTTC.

The gene calls are TRBV19 and TRBJ1-2, with unresolved D. There are 15 residues in the CDR3. V was trimmed by 9 bases and J by 10 bases, leaving 27 bases between them. The germline V gene encodes CDR1 LNHDA and CDR2 SQIVND (reference sequence). CDR3 amino acids: CASNPRQAVGIPYTF. CDR3 in DNA: TGTGCCAGCAATCCTCGGCAGGCAGTTGGGATCCCCTACACCTTC.

The chain couples TRBV15 to TRBJ1-3; D is ambiguous. The CDR3 runs 15 residues. Germline V gives CDR1 LNHNV, CDR2 YYDKDF (reference sequence). V was pared by 3 bases and J by 1 base, with 10 bases between. The CDR3 protein is CATSRIEDSGNTIYF. CDR3 coding DNA: TGTGCCACCAGCAGGATTGAGGATTCTGGAAACACCATATATTTT.

The chain combines TRBV2 with TRBJ1-4; a possible D gene is TRBD1 (5 bases). The length of the CDR3 is 14 residues. Germline CDR1 reads SNHLY; CDR2 reads FYNNEI. V was clipped by 4 bases and J by 8 bases, with 14 bases between them. This chain's CDR3 is CASSGDSGWEKLFF. CDR3 coding DNA: TGTGCCAGCAGTGGTGACAGCGGGTGGGAAAAACTGTTTTTT.